This T cell receptor beta chain was sequenced in a study of cytomegalovirus exposure and HLA in healthy donors. A multiplex PCR was run with 60 Vbeta primers and 13 Jbeta primers. Profiling relied on immunoSEQ multiplex PCR, and the TCRdb table lists in-frame clones only, not all of them. The table shows about 190,000 clones, with around 84% occurring only once. The germline V gene encodes CDR1 KGHSH and CDR2 LQKENI. The CDR3 loop spans 15 amino acids. V shed 4 bases, J shed 4 bases, and the junction held 5 bases outside the gene matches. General study findings and limits: CMV serostatus stood as the only immune exposure information on hand. Within an earlier analysis, most TCR beta V segments proved productive either about 87% or about 30% of the time. Later analysis associated a missense DCLRE1C variant with TCR beta V- and J-gene trimming.

A remark on this clone: Its matching antigen is unknown.

The sequenced sample was PBMCs. This receptor was obtained from a woman between 50 and 59 years old in good health and CMV-seropositive. This rearrangement joins TRBV18 to TRBJ2-2, with 8 bases lining up with TRBD2. CDR3 residues: CASSLSGGSTGELFF. CDR3 DNA sequence: TGTGCCAGCTCACTGAGCGGGGGATCCACCGGGGAGCTGTTTTTT.